The 6 T cell receptor beta chains below come from one sample, sequenced in a study of blood T cells in healthy people across ages. With a J-beta primer mix and a sample-barcoded 5' primer, a second PCR ran about 7 to 11 cycles. TCRdb called the 5' RACE reads again in MiXCR, with one record for every CDR3 protein. The profile shows about 640,000 distinct CDR3 sequences, under 65% of them singletons. Input material: blood. These receptors were taken from a man aged 55 to 70 in good health.

The chain uses TRBV20-1 and TRBJ2-3, with TRBD2 identical over 8 bases. The CDR3 covers 15 residues. The V gene's germline CDR1 is DFQATT and CDR2 SNEGSKA (reference sequence). Trimming at V came to 6 bases and at J to 0 bases, leaving 8 bases not matched to a gene. CDR3 sequence (DNA): TGCAGTGCGCGGTCGGTAGCGGGGAGCACAGATACGCAGTATTTT. It codes for CSARSVAGSTDTQYF.

The rearrangement joins TRBV7-2 to TRBJ2-3, with D unresolved. This CDR3 region has 13 residues. V gave up 4 bases and J gave up 10 bases, with 15 bases separating them. CDR1 is SGHTA and CDR2 is FQGNSA in the germline V gene. The CDR3 loop reads CASSSSGPRAQYF. The CDR3 coding sequence is TGTGCCAGCAGCTCCTCCGGACCCCGCGCGCAGTATTTT.

The rearrangement uses TRBV6-2 or TRBV6-3 and TRBJ1-2; D not certain. Trimming shortened V by 8 bases and J by 2 bases, and 9 bases separated the two germline ends. The CDR3 is 12 amino acids. Per germline, CDR1 MNHEY and CDR2 SVGEGT. Here the CDR3 reads CASSVTNYGYTF. DNA of the CDR3: TGTGCCAGCTCGGTTACCAACTATGGCTACACCTTC.

The chain employs TRBV2 and TRBJ1-6, with unresolved D. Trimming stripped 6 bases from V and 10 bases from J, with 10 bases between. Per germline, CDR1 SNHLY and CDR2 FYNNEI. The CDR3 sequence is 12 residues long. CDR3 nucleotides: TGTGCCAGCAGCGGGGAGGGCTCACCCCTCCACTTT. Protein sequence: CASSGEGSPLHF. Filled out from reference TRBV2 and TRBJ1-6, the complete variable domain reads EPEVTQTPSHQVTQMGQEVILRCVPISNHLYFYWYRQILGQKVEFLVSFYNNEISEKSEIFDDQFSVERPDGSNFTLKIRSTKLEDSAMYFCASSGEGSPLHFGNGTRLTVT.

The chain uses TRBV4-1 and TRBJ1-4; possibly TRBD1 for D (5 bases). The CDR3 runs to 15 residues. V lost 3 bases and J 7 bases, leaving 15 bases between the germline ends. Per germline, CDR1 MGHRA and CDR2 YSYEKL. The CDR3 here is CASSHVGGPGEKLFF. CDR3 bases: TGCGCCAGCAGCCACGTCGGGGGACCGGGTGAAAAACTGTTTTTT.

J is TRBJ2-3 and V is TRBV6-5; 9 positions agree with TRBD2. In germline, CDR1 is MNHEY, CDR2 SVGAGI. The CDR3 runs to 16 residues. The V gene end was trimmed by 0 bases and the J gene end by 6 bases; junction bases not matched to a gene: 7. CDR3 protein: CASSYSGGGAADTQYF. The CDR3 bases are TGTGCCAGCAGTTACTCGGGCGGGGGGGCCGCGGATACGCAGTATTTT.